This T cell receptor beta chain was profiled in a study of shared clonotypes between healthy human individuals. There are a few counts of this clone. Germline loops: CDR1 GTSNPN, CDR2 SVGIG (reference sequence). V was pared by 2 bases and J by 4 bases, with 14 bases between. The CDR3 totals 14 residues. The table came from immunoSEQ multiplex PCR; TCRdb's copy has only in-frame clones and leaves some out. The table records about half a million clones, roughly 83% of them present only once. The sequenced sample was PBMCs. This TCR was sampled from a woman in her forties in good health. Some clones in this sample may be carry-over from other donors' samples. This rearrangement joins TRBV30 to TRBJ1-1, with D hard to call. CDR3 protein: CAWSSRGLITEAFF. In DNA, the CDR3 is TGTGCCTGGAGTTCCCGCGGCCTAATCACTGAAGCTTTCTTT.